This T cell receptor beta chain was identified in a study of shared clonotypes between healthy human individuals (dated by TCRdb to the early 2020s). At the level of the whole study: The cohort included a few men and two women between 18 and 49 years of age. Per donor, three plates each were used for CD4 naive and CD4 memory, two for CD8 naive, and one for CD8 memory. To estimate repertoire size and how much clonotypes are shared between individuals, the study performed deep sequencing of blood TCR repertoires from about five healthy adults. To increase sequencing depth and limit assay-specific biases, different laboratories used diverse techniques to prepare libraries and sequence TCR repertoires. Between about 0.9 and 8.9 billion PBMCs per donor were obtained by leukapheresis. Overall study results and their limits: The small number of donors limited the genetic and exposure-history diversity represented. Pairwise subsampling led to the expectation that sequencing depth would affect the degree of clonotype sharing among donors. Rarefaction of sorted-subset datasets indicated incomplete sequencing despite the large sequencing depth. Roughly 5% of naive CD4, around 4% of naive CD8, roughly 2.4% of memory CD4, and roughly 0.4% of memory CD8 clonotypes were shared across a handful of donors. Sampling was limited to blood, and TCR repertoires in tissue likely differ from TCR repertoires in blood. Higher generation probabilities were observed for clonotypes shared by all four sorted-subset donors than for non-shared clonotypes. Estimated clonotype richness was generally larger for naive than for memory subsets.

Based on the germline V gene (reference sequence), the CDR1 and CDR2 sequences are LNHDA and SQIVND. Trimming removed 0 bases from V and 12 bases from J, leaving 9 bases between the germline ends. Reading from cysteine to phenylalanine, the CDR3 counts 12 amino acids. CDR3 DNA is the only sequence kept; it has 36 bases, read in frame from the first base. For the CD8 naive samples, CD45RO-negative cells were positively selected for CCR7, yielding a CD45RA+CCR7+ population from which TemRA cells were excluded. Healthy HIV-negative adults with no recently reported acute infections or vaccinations were included as donors. Only Caucasian adults living in Nashville, Tennessee, USA were represented among the donors. After blood collection by leukapheresis, PBMCs were isolated using Ficoll-Histopaque density gradient centrifugation and then cryopreserved in the vapor phase of liquid nitrogen. Purity and quantity of every magnetically sorted T cell population were checked by analytical flow cytometry. From each sorted fraction, genomic DNA was isolated and quantified by UV absorbance on a Nanodrop 2000c.

Using the deep immunoSEQ assay, multiplex PCR amplified TCR CDR3 regions from genomic DNA. Extracted genomic DNA from each cell subset was spread evenly across all wells of several immunoSEQ 96-well plates, with each plate serving as a replicate. For sorted subsets, roughly 200 ng of genomic DNA, equivalent to 30,000 or so T cell genomes, went into each replicate PCR. Purified libraries were measured with a Qubit 3.0 fluorometer, size-checked on a Bioanalyzer 2100, and measured again with the KAPA Library Quantification kit. Every immunoSEQ 96-well plate was sequenced on a dedicated single-read 150-cycle Illumina NextSeq 550 flow cell. In the original analysis: The immunoSEQ output contained only junctional sequences without quality scores, so filtering could not match that applied to full-length reads. Sequences were annotated with PyIR, a Python wrapper for IgBLAST v1.9, and V/J genes and CDR3 were assigned using IMGT germline references. Reads were filtered out if the reads had weak V/J assignments (E-value above 1e-6), no CDR3, stop codons, out-of-frame junctions, or ambiguous translated residues. A V3J clonotype was defined by an identical inferred V gene, J gene, and CDR3 amino acid sequence. Percentage overlap between repertoires was calculated by dividing the number of shared unique clonotypes by the size of the smaller repertoire. RTK rarefaction, the Chao1 estimator, and Recon v2.1 estimates of unobserved clonotypes were used to assess repertoire richness. For all TCRbeta clonotypes obtained by the gDNA method from several donors, generation probabilities were computed with OLGA. What TCRdb holds here is the immuneACCESS table cut down to in-frame rearrangements. Part of the clones is not present; checked against another copy, under half of the missing clones reflect an unresolved V gene, and the others are unexplained. D and trimming were read from the DNA, whereas the V and J calls and clone size are those reported in that table. The sample table lists some 2 million clones, approximately 95% of them with a count of one. The ten most abundant clones make up 1.2% of the sample.

As for this clone: Its antigen is not yet known. No base quality values were provided; no much bigger clone lies one nucleotide off.

The sequenced material came from naive CD8+ T cells sorted from blood. In the paper's terms, the cell subset or site label means: CD45RA+CCR7+. The rearranged segments are TRBV19 and TRBJ2-1; the D gene is not confidently resolved. The receptor's source is a man aged 18 to 30 in good health. The DNA reads as follows: TGTGCCAGTAGTATAGATTTCGTTATGCAGTTCTTC. Its translation reads: CASSIDFVMQFF.